This is a list of T cell receptor beta chains from one sample in a study of identical twins. MiXCR was run by TCRdb on the 5' RACE reads, yielding one entry per CDR3 protein. Here the sample spans 700,000 or so distinct CDR3 sequences, over 8.5% being singletons. This same sample was also taken into another study, of yellow fever vaccine responses in identical twins.

Source material: PBMCs. These receptors all come from a woman in her late teens or twenties in good health. The CDR3 runs from the conserved cysteine through the conserved F or W. The D gene is left open where the match is weak. Size values are once, few and many counts, or a class for expanded clones, and some rows have none.

d_call	clone_size	v_call	j_call	cdr3_aa	cdr3_nt
NA	many	TRBV12-3/TRBV12-4	TRBJ2-2	CASSPGQKNTGELFF	TGTGCCAGCAGTCCCGGACAGAAGAACACCGGGGAGCTGTTTTTT
NA	many	TRBV5-1	TRBJ1-1	CASSLGQAPGTEAFF	TGCGCCAGCAGCTTGGGGCAGGCCCCAGGGACTGAAGCTTTCTTT
TRBD1	NA	TRBV29-1	TRBJ2-2	CSAEGTGGGYTGELFF	TGCAGCGCCGAGGGGACAGGGGGCGGTTACACCGGGGAGCTGTTTTTT
NA	NA	TRBV12-3/TRBV12-4	TRBJ2-3	CASSLVGEHTQYF	TGTGCCAGCAGTTTAGTAGGGGAACATACGCAGTATTTT
TRBD1	few	TRBV20-1	TRBJ2-3	CSAPDRRLGGIMNTQYF	TGCAGTGCACCGGATCGACGTTTAGGGGGCATTATGAATACGCAGTATTTT
TRBD1	NA	TRBV30	TRBJ2-2	CAWVGQGSNTGELFF	TGTGCCTGGGTTGGACAGGGGTCGAACACCGGGGAGCTGTTTTTT
TRBD1	many	TRBV7-2	TRBJ2-7	CASSTRIRDSYEQYF	TGTGCCAGCAGCACTAGGATTCGGGACAGCTACGAGCAGTACTTC
TRBD2	NA	TRBV3-1	TRBJ2-1	CASSQFGLAGGNEQFF	TGTGCCAGCAGCCAATTTGGACTAGCGGGAGGCAATGAGCAGTTCTTC
TRBD2	NA	TRBV20-1	TRBJ2-1	CSARLLTSANNEQFF	TGCAGTGCTAGATTACTAACTAGCGCAAACAATGAGCAGTTCTTC
NA	NA	TRBV3-1	TRBJ2-7	CASSPGADSYEQYF	TGTGCCAGCAGCCCGGGGGCTGACTCCTACGAGCAGTACTTC
TRBD2	NA	TRBV4-2	TRBJ2-3	CASSQVTSGRALVSTDTQYF	TGTGCCAGCAGCCAAGTGACTAGCGGGAGGGCCCTCGTTAGCACAGATACGCAGTATTTT
NA	NA	TRBV5-6	TRBJ2-7	CARRPGRNYEQYF	TGTGCCAGGAGGCCGGGACGGAACTACGAGCAGTACTTC
TRBD2	NA	TRBV11-2	TRBJ2-3	CASSLATSGGAIDTQYF	TGTGCCAGCAGCTTAGCAACTAGCGGGGGGGCAATAGATACGCAGTATTTT
NA	few	TRBV20-1	TRBJ2-2	CSARQSENTGELFF	TGCAGTGCTAGACAATCTGAGAACACCGGGGAGCTGTTTTTT
TRBD1	few	TRBV7-7	TRBJ2-5	CASSQGAVETQYF	TGTGCTAGCAGCCAGGGGGCGGTGGAGACCCAGTACTTC
NA	many	TRBV12-3/TRBV12-4	TRBJ2-3	CAIGGAASDTDTQYF	TGTGCCATCGGGGGCGCAGCCTCTGACACAGATACGCAGTATTTT
NA	NA	TRBV10-3	TRBJ2-7	CAISERRETYEQYF	TGTGCCATCAGTGAGAGACGGGAGACCTACGAGCAGTACTTC
TRBD1	few	TRBV15	TRBJ2-7	CATSGGTGAYEQYF	TGTGCCACCAGCGGGGGGACAGGAGCCTACGAGCAGTACTTC
NA	NA	TRBV7-9	TRBJ2-3	CASSLSLDSTDTQYF	TGTGCCAGCAGCTTATCTCTGGACAGCACAGATACGCAGTATTTT
NA	few	TRBV20-1	TRBJ2-7	CSARDLGVLNSYEQYF	TGCAGTGCTAGAGATCTGGGGGTGTTAAACTCCTACGAGCAGTACTTC
TRBD2	NA	TRBV19	TRBJ2-1	CASSILRLAGGYNEQFF	TGTGCCAGTAGTATTCTAAGGCTAGCGGGGGGCTACAATGAGCAGTTCTTC
NA	NA	TRBV11-1	TRBJ2-5	CASSRSRETQYF	TGTGCCAGCAGCCGCTCAAGGGAGACCCAGTACTTC
TRBD2	NA	TRBV28	TRBJ2-1	CASSRTPKTSGHYNEQFF	TGTGCCAGCAGTCGCACCCCGAAGACTAGCGGCCATTACAATGAGCAGTTCTTC
NA	few	TRBV4-3	TRBJ2-7	CASSRTKGFNEQYF	TGCGCCAGCAGCCGCACCAAAGGATTCAACGAGCAGTACTTC
TRBD1	few	TRBV28	TRBJ1-1	CASSLRGQGAFF	TGTGCCAGCAGTTTACGGGGACAGGGCGCTTTCTTT
NA	few	TRBV28	TRBJ2-7	CASSFPGVDEQYF	TGTGCCAGCAGTTTCCCAGGGGTAGACGAGCAGTACTTC
TRBD2	NA	TRBV19	TRBJ2-7	CASSIPPLAGGPSYEQYF	TGTGCCAGTAGTATCCCCCCACTAGCGGGAGGTCCATCGTACGAGCAGTACTTC
NA	NA	TRBV4-3	TRBJ2-5	CASSHPRGAGLEETQYF	TGCGCCAGCAGCCACCCCCGGGGGGCAGGACTTGAAGAGACCCAGTACTTC
TRBD2	NA	TRBV12-3/TRBV12-4	TRBJ2-3	CASSVAGGADTQYF	TGTGCCAGCAGTGTCGCGGGGGGCGCGGATACGCAGTATTTT
NA	few	TRBV15	TRBJ1-2	CATSRAGQSSYGYTF	TGTGCCACCAGCAGAGCGGGACAATCTAGCTATGGCTACACCTTC
TRBD2	few	TRBV7-3	TRBJ2-1	CASNLAGGQNEQFF	TGTGCCAGCAATCTAGCGGGGGGGCAGAATGAGCAGTTCTTC
TRBD1	NA	TRBV2	TRBJ2-7	CASNGQGSYEQYF	TGTGCCAGCAACGGACAGGGGTCCTACGAGCAGTACTTC
NA	few	TRBV20-1	TRBJ2-7	CSARVYPERNSYEQYF	TGCAGTGCTAGAGTTTATCCCGAGCGGAACTCCTACGAGCAGTACTTC
NA	many	TRBV6-5	TRBJ2-3	CASSLQGVTQYF	TGTGCCAGCTCGCTTCAGGGCGTTACGCAGTATTTT
NA	many	TRBV2	TRBJ2-2	CASRSPNTGELFF	TGTGCCAGCAGGAGCCCGAACACCGGGGAGCTGTTTTTT
NA	NA	TRBV5-1	TRBJ1-3	CASSLIGEAGNTIYF	TGCGCCAGCAGCTTGATCGGGGAAGCTGGAAACACCATATATTTT
NA	NA	TRBV28	TRBJ2-4	CASSPTSPIGIQYF	TGTGCCAGCAGTCCAACATCTCCGATAGGCATTCAGTACTTC
NA	NA	TRBV27	TRBJ2-2	CASSYYREANTGELFF	TGTGCCAGCAGTTACTACCGGGAAGCCAACACCGGGGAGCTGTTTTTT
NA	many	TRBV6-1	TRBJ2-7	CASTSPSTSYEQYF	TGTGCCAGCACGTCCCCTAGCACCTCCTACGAGCAGTACTTC
TRBD2	many	TRBV11-2	TRBJ2-1	CASSFPTDRLAEYNEQFF	TGTGCCAGCAGCTTTCCGACAGATCGACTAGCGGAATACAATGAGCAGTTCTTC
TRBD2	many	TRBV12-3/TRBV12-4	TRBJ2-5	CASRFWTSGSGETQYF	TGTGCCAGCAGATTCTGGACTAGCGGGAGCGGAGAGACCCAGTACTTC
TRBD2	NA	TRBV28	TRBJ2-7	CASLEGSGRKEQYF	TGTGCCAGCCTCGAGGGTAGCGGGAGAAAGGAGCAGTACTTC
TRBD1	many	TRBV29-1	TRBJ2-7	CSVKPSGTAYEQYF	TGCAGCGTTAAGCCGTCCGGGACAGCCTACGAGCAGTACTTC
TRBD2	NA	TRBV3-1	TRBJ2-7	CASSQTSGSPNYEQYF	TGTGCCAGCAGCCAAACTAGCGGGAGCCCCAACTACGAGCAGTACTTC
NA	NA	TRBV28	TRBJ1-5	CASSHEGGMGGNQPQHF	TGTGCCAGCAGCCATGAAGGGGGGATGGGGGGCAATCAGCCCCAGCATTTT
TRBD1	few	TRBV5-1	TRBJ2-1	CASSEDRGSWDEQFF	TGCGCCAGCAGCGAAGACAGGGGCTCCTGGGATGAGCAGTTCTTC
TRBD1	NA	TRBV30	TRBJ2-7	CAWSAGTVAYEQYF	TGTGCCTGGAGTGCCGGGACAGTCGCCTACGAGCAGTACTTC
NA	many	TRBV5-1	TRBJ2-7	CASSLVRGDYEQYF	TGCGCCAGCAGCTTGGTGAGGGGGGACTACGAGCAGTACTTC
NA	many	TRBV12-3/TRBV12-4	TRBJ1-2	CASSLVGLNYGYTF	TGTGCCAGCAGTTTAGTAGGACTAAACTATGGCTACACCTTC
TRBD1	many	TRBV5-1	TRBJ2-3	CASSFRGTGTDTQYF	TGCGCCAGCAGCTTTAGGGGGACAGGCACAGATACGCAGTATTTT
TRBD2	NA	TRBV30	TRBJ2-3	CAWDVGGATDTQYF	TGTGCCTGGGACGTCGGGGGGGCCACAGATACGCAGTATTTT
NA	few	TRBV7-2	TRBJ2-6	CASSTWGSSGANVLTF	TGTGCCAGCAGCACGTGGGGCAGCTCTGGGGCCAACGTCCTGACTTTC
TRBD1	few	TRBV6-5	TRBJ2-3	CASSYLTGATDTQYF	TGTGCCAGCAGTTACCTGACAGGGGCGACAGATACGCAGTATTTT
TRBD1	NA	TRBV12-3/TRBV12-4	TRBJ2-2	CASSSRQGRTGELFF	TGTGCCAGCAGTTCCCGACAGGGGCGAACCGGGGAGCTGTTTTTT
NA	many	TRBV21-1	TRBJ2-7	CASSKFLGPGTGYPSYEQYF	TGTGCCAGCAGCAAATTCTTGGGCCCTGGGACAGGGTACCCATCCTACGAGCAGTACTTC
TRBD2	NA	TRBV20-1	TRBJ2-7	CSARDVREGLHEQYF	TGCAGTGCTAGAGATGTCCGGGAGGGCCTTCACGAGCAGTACTTC
NA	many	TRBV14	TRBJ2-1	CASSQELEGEQFF	TGTGCCAGCAGCCAAGAGCTAGAGGGTGAGCAGTTCTTC
NA	few	TRBV6-5	TRBJ2-2	CASSYMTDTGELFF	TGTGCCAGCAGTTATATGACGGACACCGGGGAGCTGTTTTTT